The 16 T cell receptor beta chains below come from one sample, sequenced in a study of Ad26.COV2.S vaccination and SARS-CoV-2 variants. Assay: immunoSEQ multiplex PCR; the TCRdb copy retains only in-frame clones and omits some. Of about 94,000 clones in the sample, 82% were seen once. The source material was peripheral blood, sampled after recovery from COVID-19. These receptors all come from a human donor who had recovered from COVID-19.

This rearrangement joins TRBV5-5 to TRBJ2-5, with D hard to call. Trimming stripped 3 bases from V and 5 bases from J, with 14 bases between. The V gene's germline CDR1 is SGHKS and CDR2 YYEKEE (reference sequence). The CDR3 contains 14 residues. CDR3 sequence (DNA): TGTGCCAGCAGCTCACGCGTCACTTTGGAGACCCAGTACTTC. This sequence encodes CASSSRVTLETQYF.

The genes are TRBV9 and TRBJ2-7; 11 bases are a match to TRBD1. The CDR3 length is 14 residues. Losses at the gene ends were 3 bases for V and 4 bases for J; bases not matched to a gene: 3. Germline V gene lookup returns CDR1 SGDLS and CDR2 YYNGEE. CDR3 nucleotide sequence: TGTGCCAGCAGCGCCGGGACAGGGGGTTACGAGCAGTACTTC. Translated, it gives CASSAGTGGYEQYF.

J is TRBJ2-7 and V is TRBV28; tentatively, D is TRBD1 (6 bases). The ends were cut back, 9 bases at V and 2 bases at J, with 20 bases in the middle. CDR1 is MDHEN and CDR2 is SYDVKM in the germline V gene. The CDR3 is 15 residues long. Here the CDR3 reads CASKQGPHGTYEQYF. In nucleotides, the CDR3 is TGTGCCAGTAAACAGGGCCCTCATGGAACCTACGAGCAGTACTTC.

This clone showed up just once. The chain employs TRBV7-2 and TRBJ2-7; 9 nucleotides agree with TRBD1. Looked up from germline, CDR1 is SGHTA and CDR2 is FQGNSA. The ends lost 2 bases at V and 3 bases at J; junction bases unmatched: 5. The CDR3 length is 15 residues. In nucleotides, the CDR3 is TGTGCCAGCAGCTTATTCCGGGACAGGGTCTACGAGCAGTACTTC. Translating it yields CASSLFRDRVYEQYF.

The J gene is TRBJ1-3, the V gene TRBV18; a weak D match, TRBD1 (5 bases). This CDR3 spans 16 amino acids. The V and J ends lost 6 bases and 5 bases respectively, with 20 bases between them. Germline CDR1 reads KGHSH; CDR2 reads LQKENI. CDR3 DNA sequence: TGTGCCAGCTCTCCCCGGGACGCGGGGCTGAGAAACACCATATATTTT. It encodes CASSPRDAGLRNTIYF.

This chain joins TRBV9 and TRBJ2-1; 11 nucleotides match TRBD2. This CDR3 has 20 residues. Germline V gene lookup returns CDR1 SGDLS and CDR2 YYNGEE. The V segment lost 0 bases and the J segment 5 bases; nucleotides outside the gene matches: 16. The CDR3 sequence is CASSVGLAGGKPNLNNEQFF. DNA of the CDR3: TGTGCCAGCAGCGTAGGCCTAGCGGGAGGAAAACCCAATCTTAACAATGAGCAGTTCTTC. Complete variable domain (other parts from reference TRBV9 and TRBJ2-1): DSGVTQTPKHLITATGQRVTLRCSPRSGDLSVYWYQQSLDQGLQFLIQYYNGEERAKGNILERFSAQQFPDLHSELNLSSLELGDSALYFCASSVGLAGGKPNLNNEQFFGPGTRLTVL.

The rearrangement links TRBV11-2 to TRBJ2-7; TRBD2 aligns across 9 bases. The junction had 8 bases not matched to a gene; V was cut back by 7 bases and J by 1 base. The CDR3 length is 15 residues. In germline, CDR1 is SGHAT, CDR2 FQNNGV. The CDR3 bases are TGTGCCAGCAAGTGGACTAGCGATATTTCCTACGAGCAGTACTTC. This gives the protein CASKWTSDISYEQYF.

The chain is built from TRBV5-6 and TRBJ2-2, with unresolved D. Trimming stripped 2 bases from V and 7 bases from J, with 12 bases between. Germline V gene data show CDR1 as SGHDT and CDR2 as YYEEEE. The CDR3 covers 14 residues. In DNA form, the CDR3 reads TGTGCCAGCAGCTTCCAGCTGTCGGGCGGGGAGCTGTTTTTT. This encodes CASSFQLSGGELFF. Using reference TRBV5-6 and TRBJ2-2 for the parts outside the CDR3, the full variable domain is DAGVTQSPTHLIKTRGQQVTLRCSPKSGHDTVSWYQQALGQGPQFIFQYYEEEERQRGNFPDRFSGHQFPNYSSELNVNALLLGDSALYLCASSFQLSGGELFFGEGSRLTVL.

This sequence joins TRBV6-4 and TRBJ2-2; D not certain. CDR3 size: 12 residues. Per germline, CDR1 MRHNA and CDR2 SNTAGT. V lost 6 bases, J lost 8 bases, and 10 bases lay in between. The CDR3 nucleotides are TGTGCCAGCAGAACGGTGTTGGGGGAGCTGTTTTTT. It yields the protein CASRTVLGELFF.

The chain is built from TRBV7-2 and TRBJ2-3; D gene unclear. Trimming removed 5 bases from V and 7 bases from J, with 7 bases in between. The germline CDR1 and CDR2 sequences are SGHTA and FQGNSA. CDR3 length equals 11 residues. The chain's CDR3 is CASSQRYTQYF. In DNA form, the CDR3 reads TGTGCCAGCAGCCAAAGATATACGCAGTATTTT. Full variable domain (outside the CDR3, taken from reference TRBV7-2 and TRBJ2-3): GAGVSQSPSNKVTEKGKDVELRCDPISGHTALYWYRQSLGQGLEFLIYFQGNSAPDKSGLPSDRFSAERTGGSVSTLTIQRTQQEDSAVYLCASSQRYTQYFGPGTRLTVL.

V is TRBV5-4 and J is TRBJ2-5; D is undetermined. The V and J ends lost 4 bases and 5 bases respectively, with 12 bases between them. This CDR3 is 13 amino acids long. CDR1 and CDR2 from the germline V gene are SGHNT and YYREEE (reference sequence). The CDR3 DNA follows: TGTGCCAGCAGCCAAAGTCGGATCGAGACCCAGTACTTC. Translated: CASSQSRIETQYF. Full variable domain (missing parts from reference TRBV5-4 and TRBJ2-5): ETGVTQSPTHLIKTRGQQVTLRCSSQSGHNTVSWYQQALGQGPQFIFQYYREEENGRGNFPPRFSGLQFPNYSSELNVNALELDDSALYLCASSQSRIETQYFGPGTRLLVL.

The rearrangement uses TRBV10-2 and TRBJ1-4; possibly TRBD1 for D (5 bases). The CDR3 covers 14 residues. The V end lost 6 bases, the J end lost 6 bases, and 14 bases lay between the germline ends. The germline V gene has CDR1 WSHSY and CDR2 SAAADI. This chain's CDR3 is CASSHPGRDEKLFF. CDR3 sequence (DNA): TGCGCCAGCAGCCACCCAGGGAGGGATGAAAAACTGTTTTTT.

This clone was counted once. The chain is built from TRBV5-4 and TRBJ1-4, with TRBD1 matching over 7 bases. The V and J ends lost 3 bases and 7 bases, in that order; junction bases with no gene match: 12. CDR1 SGHNT and CDR2 YYREEE come from the germline V gene (reference sequence). The CDR3 totals 16 residues. The chain's CDR3 is CASSWQGRGGSEKLFF. The CDR3 nucleotides are TGTGCCAGCAGCTGGCAGGGCAGGGGGGGAAGTGAAAAACTGTTTTTT. Combining the CDR3 with reference TRBV5-4 and TRBJ1-4 gives the whole variable domain ETGVTQSPTHLIKTRGQQVTLRCSSQSGHNTVSWYQQALGQGPQFIFQYYREEENGRGNFPPRFSGLQFPNYSSELNVNALELDDSALYLCASSWQGRGGSEKLFFGSGTQLSVL.

The chain carries TRBV7-9 and TRBJ2-3; D gene unclear. This CDR3 comprises 13 residues. The germline V gene encodes CDR1 SEHNR and CDR2 FQNEAQ (reference sequence). Trimming shortened V by 5 bases and J by 4 bases, and 10 bases separated the two germline ends. The CDR3 DNA follows: TGTGCCAGCAGCCCAAAGGGTCCAGATACGCAGTATTTT. As protein: CASSPKGPDTQYF. Using reference TRBV7-9 and TRBJ2-3 for the parts outside the CDR3, the full variable domain is DTGVSQNPRHKITKRGQNVTFRCDPISEHNRLYWYRQTLGQGPEFLTYFQNEAQLEKSRLLSDRFSAERPKGSFSTLEIQRTEQGDSAMYLCASSPKGPDTQYFGPGTRLTVL.

The CDR3 loop reads CAIASIGNEQYF. The CDR3 nucleotides read TGTGCCATCGCTAGCATTGGGAACGAGCAGTACTTC. V usage is TRBV10-3 and J usage is TRBJ2-7, with D possibly matching TRBD2 (5 bases). The V end was cut by 8 bases, the J end by 5 bases, with 13 bases between. This CDR3 is 12 amino acids long. Germline CDR1 is ENHRY and CDR2 is SYGVKD.

The J gene is TRBJ2-5, the V gene TRBV9; TRBD2 agrees at 11 bases. Germline CDR1 SGDLS, CDR2 YYNGEE. There are 14 residues in the CDR3. The junction had 0 bases not matched to a gene; V was cut back by 1 base and J by 4 bases. DNA of the CDR3: TGTGCCAGCAGCGTACTAGCGGGAGGAGAGACCCAGTACTTC. This codes for CASSVLAGGETQYF.